Below, one T cell receptor (beta chain) is given with its context. The antigen is undetermined. The germline gives CDR1 SGHRS, CDR2 YFSETQ. This CDR3 has 14 residues. V dropped 0 bases and J dropped 4 bases, with 7 bases sitting between them. The data originate from a study of lymphopenia after photon versus proton radiotherapy. Assay used: immunoSEQ multiplex PCR; TCRdb lists only in-frame clones, some missing. The data show about 53,000 clones, with around 83% seen just once and about 29% held by the top ten. Findings and caveats of the study: Oligoclonal CD8+ Temra expansion after nadir drove photon patients' diversity drop. Post-nadir TCR diversity decline inversely tracked overall survival among those who died. Survival link was tested only in deceased patients; proton benefit remains a possibility.

The specimen comprised peripheral blood, sampled from a patient treated with photon-based radiotherapy. The TCR comes from a middle-aged man with gastric cancer. The chain combines TRBV5-1 with TRBJ2-2; a weak D match, TRBD1 (5 bases). CDR3 in amino acids: CASSLGQFTGELFF. CDR3 DNA: TGCGCCAGCAGCTTGGGACAGTTCACCGGGGAGCTGTTTTTT.